Listed below are T cell receptor beta chains from one sample, sequenced in a study of PD-1 blockade in classical Hodgkin lymphoma. The protocol was immunoSEQ multiplex PCR, while the TCRdb copy is restricted to in-frame clones and leaves out a portion. Here the sample spans 55,000 to 75,000 clones, about 92% being singletons. Sequencing used peripheral blood mononuclear cells (PBMCs), obtained at baseline. The receptors derive from a human donor with classical Hodgkin lymphoma. Each CDR3 is given without its conserved first and last residue. Fields, in order: V gene, CDR3 protein.

>TRBV4-2
ASSQDFSGPRDTQY
>TRBV6-9
ASSPWQGMDQPQH
>TRBV5-1
ASSLRLAGGYNEQF
>TRBV6-1
ASKGFGSGNTIY
>TRBV2
ASVTGISGELF
>TRBV6-5
ASSWGGSSEAF
>TRBV5-8
ASSLGWQETQY
>TRBV5-1
ASSFDGGWNEQF
>TRBV27
ASSFWDSTDTQY
>TRBV6-5
ASSYSGASYGYT
>TRBV2
ASRRTGEDEQY
>TRBV5-1
ASSLLAGGNGELF
>TRBV13
ASSPRDRSYTEAF
>TRBV29-1
SVDSGTGSGNTIY
>TRBV6-1
ASSPEIRGSEAF
>TRBV6-1
ASSEGSTLSYEQY
>TRBV2
ASDELPYLEQY
>TRBV7-6
ASSASDTVLASGTEAF
>TRBV5-6
ASSRPGVLNTEAF
>TRBV10-3
AISERLSTDTQY
>TRBV4-3
ASSQEPDNSYEQY
>TRBV6-5
ASSYTGDNTEAF
>TRBV9
ASSVEGDRATEAF
>TRBV18
ASSPLITDTTNEKLF
>TRBV5-8
ASSTGDGRETQY
>TRBV5-1
ASSLQGSIYEQY
>TRBV27
ASSWVEPSNEQF
>TRBV11-1
ASSVGQGPSYGYT
>TRBV21-1
ASSKGGAGGPGYRETQY
>TRBV27
ASSYTHGRSGELF
>TRBV5-8
ASSILNPYNEQF
>TRBV9
ASSVGGAGNTIY
>TRBV5-4
ASSSTGSESPLH
>TRBV15
ATSRDLASGTEAF
>TRBV27
ASSLIGTGYGYT
>TRBV13
ASSENGRVNTEAF
>TRBV2
ASARTSGGAYNEQF
>TRBV7-2
ASRQGFTETQY
>TRBV5-1
ASSLVQGGSTTDTQY
>TRBV29-1
SVGTGGVDQPQH
>TRBV4-1
ASSQGRERETQY